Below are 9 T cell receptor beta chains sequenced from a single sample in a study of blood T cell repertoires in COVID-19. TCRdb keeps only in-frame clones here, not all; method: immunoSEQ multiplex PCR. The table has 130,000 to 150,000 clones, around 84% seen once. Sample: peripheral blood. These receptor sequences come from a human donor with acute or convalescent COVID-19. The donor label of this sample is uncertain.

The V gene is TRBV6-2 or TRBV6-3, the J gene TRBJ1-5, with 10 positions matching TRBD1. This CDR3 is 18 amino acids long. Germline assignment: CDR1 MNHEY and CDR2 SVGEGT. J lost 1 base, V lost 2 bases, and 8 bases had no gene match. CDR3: CASSYPGTGDWSNQPQHF. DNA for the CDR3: TGTGCCAGCAGTTACCCCGGGACAGGGGACTGGAGCAATCAGCCCCAGCATTTT.

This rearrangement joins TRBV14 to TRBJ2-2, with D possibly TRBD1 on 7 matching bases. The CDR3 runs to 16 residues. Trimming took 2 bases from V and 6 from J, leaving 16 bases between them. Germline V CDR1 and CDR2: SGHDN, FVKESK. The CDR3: CASSQRQGGRAGELFF. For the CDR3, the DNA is TGTGCCAGCAGCCAAAGACAGGGAGGACGAGCCGGGGAGCTGTTTTTT. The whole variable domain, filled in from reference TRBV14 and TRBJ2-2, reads EAGVTQFPSHSVIEKGQTVTLRCDPISGHDNLYWYRRVMGKEIKFLLHFVKESKQDESGMPNNRFLAERTGGTYSTLKVQPAELEDSGVYFCASSQRQGGRAGELFFGEGSRLTVL.

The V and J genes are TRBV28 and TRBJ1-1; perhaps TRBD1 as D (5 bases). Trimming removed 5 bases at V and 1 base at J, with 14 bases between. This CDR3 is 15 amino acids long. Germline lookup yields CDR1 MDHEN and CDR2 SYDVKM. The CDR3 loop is CASSRQGTGNTEAFF. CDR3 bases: TGTGCCAGCAGTCGCCAGGGTACGGGGAACACTGAAGCTTTCTTT.

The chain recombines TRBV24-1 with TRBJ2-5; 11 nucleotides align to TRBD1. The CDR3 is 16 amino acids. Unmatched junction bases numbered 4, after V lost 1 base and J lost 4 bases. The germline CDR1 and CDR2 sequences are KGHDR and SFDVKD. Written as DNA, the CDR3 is TGTGCCACCAGTGATTTCGGACAGGGGGCGGCAGAGACCCAGTACTTC. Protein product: CATSDFGQGAAETQYF.

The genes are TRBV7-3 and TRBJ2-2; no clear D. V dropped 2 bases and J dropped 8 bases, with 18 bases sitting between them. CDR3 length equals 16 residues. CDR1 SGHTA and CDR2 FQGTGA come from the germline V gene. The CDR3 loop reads CASSLGSSGLGGELFF. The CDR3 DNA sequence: TGTGCCAGCAGCTTAGGTTCCTCCGGTCTCGGGGGGGAGCTGTTTTTT.

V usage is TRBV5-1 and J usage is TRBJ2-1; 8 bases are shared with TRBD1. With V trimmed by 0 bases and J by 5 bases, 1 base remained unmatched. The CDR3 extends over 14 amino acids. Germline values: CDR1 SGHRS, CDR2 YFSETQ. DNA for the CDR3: TGCGCCAGCAGCTTGGTACAGGGGGACAATGAGCAGTTCTTC. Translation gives CASSLVQGDNEQFF. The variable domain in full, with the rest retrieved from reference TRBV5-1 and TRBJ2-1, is KAGVTQTPRYLIKTRGQQVTLSCSPISGHRSVSWYQQTPGQGLQFLFEYFSETQRNKGNFPGRFSGRQFSNSRSEMNVSTLELGDSALYLCASSLVQGDNEQFFGPGTRLTVL.

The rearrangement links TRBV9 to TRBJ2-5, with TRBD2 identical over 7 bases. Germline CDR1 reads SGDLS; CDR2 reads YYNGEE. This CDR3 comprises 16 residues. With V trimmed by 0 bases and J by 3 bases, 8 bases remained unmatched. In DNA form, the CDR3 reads TGTGCCAGCAGCGTAGGATCGGGGAGGGCCAAAGAGACCCAGTACTTC. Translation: CASSVGSGRAKETQYF.

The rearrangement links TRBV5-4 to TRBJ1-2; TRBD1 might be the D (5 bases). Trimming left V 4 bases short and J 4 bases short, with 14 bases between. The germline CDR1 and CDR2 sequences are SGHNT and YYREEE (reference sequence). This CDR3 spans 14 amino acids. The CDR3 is CASSKPGLSYGYTF. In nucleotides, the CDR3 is TGTGCCAGCAGCAAGCCGGGACTGAGCTATGGCTACACCTTC.

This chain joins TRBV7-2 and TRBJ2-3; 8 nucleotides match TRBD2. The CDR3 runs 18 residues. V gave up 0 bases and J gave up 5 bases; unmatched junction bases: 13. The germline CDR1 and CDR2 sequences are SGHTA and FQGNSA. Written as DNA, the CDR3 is TGTGCCAGCAGCTTAGCGGGTAGCGGGGCAAACTGGCGAGATACGCAGTATTTT. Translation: CASSLAGSGANWRDTQYF.